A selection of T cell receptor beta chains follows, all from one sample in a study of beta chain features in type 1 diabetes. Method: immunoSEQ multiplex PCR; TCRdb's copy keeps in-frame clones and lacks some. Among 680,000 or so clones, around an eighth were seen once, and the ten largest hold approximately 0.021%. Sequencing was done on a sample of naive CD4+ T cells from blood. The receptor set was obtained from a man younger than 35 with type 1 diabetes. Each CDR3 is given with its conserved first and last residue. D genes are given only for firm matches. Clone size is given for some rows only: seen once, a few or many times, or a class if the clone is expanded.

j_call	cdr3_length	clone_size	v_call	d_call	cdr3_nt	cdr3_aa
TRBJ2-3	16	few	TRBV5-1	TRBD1	TGCGCCAGCTGTCTCCTCGGGGACAGGGTTGGAGATACGCAGTATTTT	CASCLLGDRVGDTQYF
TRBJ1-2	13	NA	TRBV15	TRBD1	TGTGCCACCAGCAAGGCGAGGACAGGAGGCTACACCTTC	CATSKARTGGYTF
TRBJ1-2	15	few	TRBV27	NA	TGTGCCAGCAGTTTACTCAACAGCGCTAACTATGGCTACACCTTC	CASSLLNSANYGYTF
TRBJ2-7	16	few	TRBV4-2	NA	TGTGCCAGCAGCCAAGATCTCGGCGGATACCCCTACGAGCAGTACTTC	CASSQDLGGYPYEQYF
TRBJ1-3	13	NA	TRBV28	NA	TGTGCCAGCAGTTTATGGGCTGGAAACACCATATATTTT	CASSLWAGNTIYF
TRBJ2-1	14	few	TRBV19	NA	TGTGCCAGTAGTATTTGGCAAGGGGACAATGAGCAGTTCTTC	CASSIWQGDNEQFF
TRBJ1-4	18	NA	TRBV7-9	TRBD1	TGTGCCAGCAGCTCTGGCGGGACAGAGGCTGTTCTGGGTGAAAAACTGTTTTTT	CASSSGGTEAVLGEKLFF
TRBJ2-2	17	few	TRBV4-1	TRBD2	TGCGCCAGCAGCCCAGGGATAGCGGGGATTAACACCGGGGAGCTGTTTTTT	CASSPGIAGINTGELFF
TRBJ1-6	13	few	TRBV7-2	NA	TGTGCCAGCAGCCCCGGACAGACACCCACCCTCCACTTT	CASSPGQTPTLHF
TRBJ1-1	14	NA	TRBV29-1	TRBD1	TGCAGCGTTTGCGCCGGGACAGGCAACACTGAAGCTTTCTTT	CSVCAGTGNTEAFF
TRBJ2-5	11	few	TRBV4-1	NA	TGCGCCAGCTCCCGGGGGGAGACCCAGTACTTC	CASSRGETQYF
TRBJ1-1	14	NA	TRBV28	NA	TGTGCCAGCAGTTTATATGAGGCGCACACTGAAGCTTTCTTT	CASSLYEAHTEAFF
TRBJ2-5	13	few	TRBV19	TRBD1	TGTGCCAGTTCGGGACAGCACCAAGAGACCCAGTACTTC	CASSGQHQETQYF
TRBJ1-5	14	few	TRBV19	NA	TGTGCCAGTACACAGGAGAAGTCAGCACAGCCCCAGCATTTT	CASTQEKSAQPQHF
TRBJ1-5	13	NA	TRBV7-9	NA	TGTGCCAGCAGCTTAGGGACCGCGGAGCCCCAGCATTTT	CASSLGTAEPQHF
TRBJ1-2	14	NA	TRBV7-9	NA	TGTGCCAGCAGCTCACAGAGTTGGAACTATGGCTACACCTTC	CASSSQSWNYGYTF
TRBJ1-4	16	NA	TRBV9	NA	TGTGCCAGCAGCCCTCGGGCGGCGGGGGCTAATGAAAAACTGTTTTTT	CASSPRAAGANEKLFF
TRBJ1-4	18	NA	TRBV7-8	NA	TGTGCCAGCAGCTTAGCTCGCGGCATACTCTCAACTAATGAAAAACTGTTTTTT	CASSLARGILSTNEKLFF
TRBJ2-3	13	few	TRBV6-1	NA	TGTGCCACCACGGGGGGCCGCCCAGATACGCAGTATTTT	CATTGGRPDTQYF
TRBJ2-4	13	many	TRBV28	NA	TGTGCCAGCAGGAGGGGGAGCACAAACATTCAGTACTTC	CASRRGSTNIQYF
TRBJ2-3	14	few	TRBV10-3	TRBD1	TGTGCCATCAATGGACAGGGTTGGTCAGATACGCAGTATTTT	CAINGQGWSDTQYF
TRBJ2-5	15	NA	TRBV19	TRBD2	TGTGCCAGTAGCCCCGGGACTAGCGGAGAAGAGACCCAGTACTTC	CASSPGTSGEETQYF
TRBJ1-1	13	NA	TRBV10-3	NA	TGTGCCATGGGGGAACAGAGGAACACTGAAGCTTTCTTT	CAMGEQRNTEAFF
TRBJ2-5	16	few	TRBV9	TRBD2	TGTGCCAGCAGCCCCGGGACTAGCGGTGAGACCGGGACCCAGTACTTC	CASSPGTSGETGTQYF
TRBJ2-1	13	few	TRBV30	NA	TGTGCCTGGAGTCCACTTGTAGGAGGAAAGCAGTTCTTC	CAWSPLVGGKQFF
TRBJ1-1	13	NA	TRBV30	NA	TGTGCCTGGAGTGTAGGCATGAACACTGAAGCTTTCTTT	CAWSVGMNTEAFF
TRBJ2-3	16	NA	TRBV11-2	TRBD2	TGTGCCAGCAGCGAACTAGCGCGGGGAGGCACAGATACGCAGTATTTT	CASSELARGGTDTQYF
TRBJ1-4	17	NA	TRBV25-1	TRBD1	TGTGCCAGCAGTGGGGGACAGGGGGCGGCCACTAATGAAAAACTGTTTTTT	CASSGGQGAATNEKLFF
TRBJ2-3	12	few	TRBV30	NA	TGTGCCTGGAGTCGTCTCGGGGATACGCAGTATTTT	CAWSRLGDTQYF
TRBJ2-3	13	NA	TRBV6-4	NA	TGTGCCAGCAGTGATTCGGGGGCCGATACGCAGTATTTT	CASSDSGADTQYF
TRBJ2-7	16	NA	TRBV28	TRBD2	TGTGCCAGCAGTTTACCCCGGCTAGCGGGGGGGAGCGAGCAGTACTTC	CASSLPRLAGGSEQYF
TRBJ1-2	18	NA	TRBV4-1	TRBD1	TGCGCCAGCAGCCGCGACGCCGACAGGGAGTTAGGAGTAAATGGCTACACCTTC	CASSRDADRELGVNGYTF
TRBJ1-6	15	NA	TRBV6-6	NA	TGTGCCAGCAGTTACTCGGGGGGGGGCTCATCACCCCTCCACTTT	CASSYSGGGSSPLHF
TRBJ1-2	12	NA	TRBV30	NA	TGTGCCTGGAGTGTACACGGGGGGAGCTACACCTTC	CAWSVHGGSYTF
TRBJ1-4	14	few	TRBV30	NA	TGTGCCTGGCAGTCCACTGCAACTAATGAAAAACTGTTTTTT	CAWQSTATNEKLFF
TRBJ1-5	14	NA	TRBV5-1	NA	TGCGCCAGCAGCTTGGACGGGGGCGGCCAGCCCCAGCATTTT	CASSLDGGGQPQHF
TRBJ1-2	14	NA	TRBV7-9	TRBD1	TGTGCCAGCAGCTCCTTCCCAGGGGGAAGTGGCTACACCTTC	CASSSFPGGSGYTF
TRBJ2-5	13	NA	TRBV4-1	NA	TGCGCCAGCAGCCTGGCGGACCAAGAGACCCAGTACTTC	CASSLADQETQYF
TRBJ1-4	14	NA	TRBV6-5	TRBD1	TGTGCCAGCAGTCGCGCCGGGACAGCTGAAAAACTGTTTTTT	CASSRAGTAEKLFF
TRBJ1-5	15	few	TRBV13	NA	TGTGCCAGCAGCTTAGGAGGAGTTAGCAATCAGCCCCAGCATTTT	CASSLGGVSNQPQHF
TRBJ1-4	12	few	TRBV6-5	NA	TGTGCCAGCAAAGGAACGGATGAAAAACTGTTTTTT	CASKGTDEKLFF
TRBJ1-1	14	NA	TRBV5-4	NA	TGTGCCAGCAGCTTGTTTGGGGGAGTCGCTGAAGCTTTCTTT	CASSLFGGVAEAFF
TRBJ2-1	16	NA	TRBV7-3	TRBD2	TGTGCCAGCAGCCCAACCCCACTAGCGGGGGATAATGAGCAGTTCTTC	CASSPTPLAGDNEQFF
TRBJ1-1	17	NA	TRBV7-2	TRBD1	TGTGCCAGCAGCTTATCCCCCCCGAGGACAGGGGTTTCTGAAGCTTTCTTT	CASSLSPPRTGVSEAFF